This T cell receptor beta chain was sequenced for a study of blood T cell repertoires in COVID-19. About the study: Samples came from the United States, Italy and Spain, spanning acute and convalescent COVID-19. Nucleic acid was either cDNA or gDNA, and it came from T cells, B-cell-depleted T cells, or PBMCs.

Per the original methods: Amplifying reference gene primers gave estimates of nucleated cell counts. Using immunoSEQ multiplex PCR, the repertoire was profiled, and TCRdb retains in-frame clones only, with some absent. That table gives V, J and clone size, and the DNA gave D and trimming. Found here are about 13,000 clones, 90% of them singletons; the top ten hold around 21%. The sequence came from a human donor with active COVID-19. The donor label of this sample is uncertain. The specimen was peripheral blood.

CDR3 amino acids: CSVGENSPLHF. The CDR3 DNA is TGCAGCGTTGGTGAGAATTCACCCCTCCACTTT. This chain links TRBV29-1 with TRBJ1-6, with D unclear. V shed 4 bases and J shed 7 bases, with 5 bases lying between them. The germline CDR1 and CDR2 sequences are SQVTM and ANQGSEA. This CDR3 has 11 amino acids.